Listed here are 24 T cell receptor beta chains from one sample, sequenced in a study of OX40 agonist ivuxolimab in advanced cancers. The method was immunoSEQ multiplex PCR; TCRdb's version includes in-frame clones alone and lacks a portion of them. The sample has 65,000 to 85,000 clones, over 80% seen once. The source material was CD4+ or CD8+ T cells sorted from blood, sampled in a trial of the OX40 agonist ivuxolimab. Receptors originate from an adult with an advanced solid tumor such as melanoma, head and neck, liver or kidney cancer.

This rearrangement joins TRBV5-5 to TRBJ2-7; possibly TRBD1 for D (6 bases). V was cut by 0 bases and J by 0 bases, with 22 bases left in between. Germline CDR1 reads SGHKS; CDR2 reads YYEKEE (reference sequence). The CDR3 runs to 19 residues. The CDR3 region is CASSLEVGTLTWPSYEQYF. CDR3 DNA sequence: TGTGCCAGCAGCTTGGAGGTTGGGACACTCACCTGGCCCTCCTACGAGCAGTACTTC.

CDR3 region: CASSYSGPGFSSPLHF. The DNA of the CDR3 is TGTGCCAGCAGTTACTCAGGGCCGGGCTTTAGTTCACCCCTCCACTTT. The chain combines TRBV6-5 with TRBJ1-6; D unresolved. The CDR3 extends over 16 amino acids. In germline, CDR1 is MNHEY, CDR2 SVGAGI. V lost 0 bases, J lost 9 bases, and 15 bases lay in between.

The rearrangement joins TRBV9 to TRBJ1-6; perhaps TRBD1 as D (6 bases). Germline CDR1 SGDLS, CDR2 YYNGEE. The CDR3 length is 17 residues. The V gene lost 4 bases and the J gene lost 4 bases, with 18 bases spanning the gap. The CDR3 spells CASSPHGGEGYNSPLHF. CDR3 bases: TGTGCCAGCAGCCCCCATGGGGGCGAGGGGTATAATTCACCCCTCCACTTT.

This clone was picked up one time. The V gene is TRBV5-1, the J gene TRBJ2-7, with 7 bases identical to TRBD1. Germline V gives CDR1 SGHRS, CDR2 YFSETQ. The CDR3 spans 17 residues. The V segment lost 2 bases and the J segment 0 bases; nucleotides outside the gene matches: 11. The CDR3 DNA follows: TGCGCCAGCAGCTTCGGGATGGGGCGACAGGGCTCCTACGAGCAGTACTTC. Protein sequence: CASSFGMGRQGSYEQYF.

The rearrangement uses TRBV2 and TRBJ1-5; TRBD1 matches at 9 bases. The CDR3 totals 15 residues. The trim removed 4 bases at V and 3 bases at J, leaving 4 bases unmatched. The germline gives CDR1 SNHLY, CDR2 FYNNEI. CDR3: CASSGGTGINQPQHF. The CDR3, as DNA: TGTGCCAGCAGTGGCGGGACAGGGATCAATCAGCCCCAGCATTTT.

V and J are TRBV6-5 and TRBJ2-2; D call uncertain. The CDR3 is 12 amino acids. CDR1 and CDR2 from the germline V gene are MNHEY and SVGAGI. V lost 6 bases and J 3 bases, leaving 5 bases between the germline ends. Here the CDR3 reads CASRIDTGELFF. CDR3 bases: TGTGCCAGCAGAATAGACACCGGGGAGCTGTTTTTT.

The chain links TRBV9 to TRBJ1-3; D possibly corresponds to TRBD1 (6 bases). Trimming removed 6 bases from V and 0 bases from J, with 10 bases in between. The CDR3 runs 14 residues. The V gene's germline CDR1 is SGDLS and CDR2 YYNGEE. CDR3 in amino acids: CASTDSLSGNTIYF. In DNA, the CDR3 is TGTGCCAGCACGGACAGCCTCTCTGGAAACACCATATATTTT.

V usage is TRBV27 and J usage is TRBJ2-7, with TRBD2 as a possible D gene (5 bases). Trimming removed 1 base from V and 1 base from J, with 11 bases in between. Germline loops: CDR1 MNHEY, CDR2 SMNVEV (reference sequence). CDR3 length: 15 residues. The CDR3 sequence: CASSLLTGNSYEQYF. In nucleotides, the CDR3 is TGTGCCAGCAGTTTATTAACCGGGAATTCCTACGAGCAGTACTTC.

The chain has TRBV10-3 and TRBJ1-1; 7 bases are shared with TRBD1. With 3 bases clipped from V and 5 bases from J, the junction kept 6 bases outside the gene matches. Germline CDR1 is ENHRY and CDR2 is SYGVKD. CDR3 length equals 14 residues. The CDR3 DNA is TGTGCCATCAGTGAACAGGGGTCGGGGACTGAAGCTTTCTTT. This gives the protein CAISEQGSGTEAFF.

The rearrangement uses TRBV18 and TRBJ1-3; 7 nucleotides match TRBD1. CDR1 and CDR2 (germline): KGHSH, LQKENI. Unmatched junction bases numbered 8, after V lost 6 bases and J lost 0 bases. This CDR3 is built from 16 residues. The CDR3 reads CASSRSRDSSGNTIYF. In nucleotides, the CDR3 is TGTGCCAGCTCTCGGTCCCGGGACAGCTCTGGAAACACCATATATTTT.

This sequence joins TRBV5-4 and TRBJ2-5; possibly TRBD2 for D (5 bases). The CDR3 totals 14 residues. V was pared by 0 bases and J by 2 bases, with 8 bases between. Germline V gene data show CDR1 as SGHNT and CDR2 as YYREEE (reference sequence). The CDR3 region has the DNA TGTGCCAGCAGCTTGGTGACTAAGCAAGAGACCCAGTACTTC. As protein: CASSLVTKQETQYF.

The chain joins TRBV7-3 to TRBJ2-7; TRBD2 aligns across 7 bases. Trimming cost V 5 bases and J 1 base; bases outside gene matches: 8. CDR1 SGHTA and CDR2 FQGTGA come from the germline V gene. The CDR3 consists of 15 residues. In nucleotides, the CDR3 is TGTGCCAGCAGCCCCCTGGGAGGGATTTCCTACGAGCAGTACTTC. Translated, it gives CASSPLGGISYEQYF.

The genes are TRBV5-1 and TRBJ2-2, with 7 bases identical to TRBD2. The V and J ends lost 4 bases and 6 bases, in that order; junction bases with no gene match: 15. The CDR3 sequence is 17 residues long. Germline lookup yields CDR1 SGHRS and CDR2 YFSETQ. The CDR3 sequence is CASSPSRTLREAGELFF. The CDR3 nucleotides are TGCGCCAGCAGCCCATCCAGGACCCTCCGGGAGGCCGGGGAGCTGTTTTTT.

The chain combines TRBV11-1 with TRBJ2-7; 7 bases are a match to TRBD1. Germline-derived CDR1 and CDR2 are SGHAT and FQDESV (reference sequence). The CDR3 has 13 residues. V shed 5 bases and J 4 bases; nucleotides not matched to a gene: 5. As DNA, the CDR3 is TGTGCCAGCAGCCTGGACAGGAATTACGAGCAGTACTTC. Protein: CASSLDRNYEQYF.

V is TRBV30 and J is TRBJ2-3; 11 positions match TRBD2. This CDR3 has 14 residues. Trimming cost V 2 bases and J 4 bases; bases outside gene matches: 2. CDR1 and CDR2 (germline): GTSNPN, SVGIG (reference sequence). The CDR3 loop reads CAWSTSGGSDTQYF. The DNA of the CDR3 is TGTGCCTGGAGTACTAGCGGGGGCTCAGATACGCAGTATTTT. Complete variable domain (other parts from reference TRBV30 and TRBJ2-3): SQTIHQWPATLVQPVGSPLSLECTVEGTSNPNLYWYRQAAGRGLQLLFYSVGIGQISSEVPQNLSASRPQDRQFILSSKKLLLSDSGFYLCAWSTSGGSDTQYFGPGTRLTVL.

The chain has TRBV30 and TRBJ2-1; D uncertain. The CDR3 has 15 amino acids. The germline CDR1 and CDR2 sequences are GTSNPN and SVGIG (reference sequence). V lost 0 bases to trimming and J lost 3 bases, with 12 bases between them. The CDR3 is CAWSVPGPNYNEQFF. Here the CDR3 DNA reads TGTGCCTGGAGTGTACCAGGCCCTAACTACAATGAGCAGTTCTTC.

This rearrangement joins TRBV5-1 to TRBJ2-7; TRBD2 agrees at 8 bases. Per germline, CDR1 SGHRS and CDR2 YFSETQ. The length of the CDR3 is 15 residues. The junction had 6 bases not matched to a gene; V was cut back by 0 bases and J by 4 bases. The CDR3 bases are TGCGCCAGCAGCTTGGCCGGCGGGGGGAGGTACGAGCAGTACTTC. Amino acids: CASSLAGGGRYEQYF.

This clone was seen a single time. The chain links TRBV7-2 to TRBJ2-1; D gene unclear. Germline CDR1 reads SGHTA; CDR2 reads FQGNSA. V lost 0 bases and J lost 6, with 12 bases in between. The CDR3 contains 15 residues. DNA for the CDR3: TGTGCCAGCAGCTTAGCTTTGTCCTCCACCAATGAGCAGTTCTTC. It translates to CASSLALSSTNEQFF.

V is TRBV5-1 and J is TRBJ1-1; D not certain. Germline V lookup: CDR1 SGHRS, CDR2 YFSETQ. The length of the CDR3 is 13 residues. V was trimmed by 0 bases and J by 4 bases, leaving 7 bases between them. CDR3 DNA sequence: TGCGCCAGCAGCTTGGCGGGCCTCACTGAAGCTTTCTTT. It specifies CASSLAGLTEAFF.

This chain joins TRBV11-2 and TRBJ1-2; possibly TRBD1 for D (5 bases). The CDR3 extends over 15 amino acids. Germline V gives CDR1 SGHAT, CDR2 FQNNGV. V was cut by 5 bases and J by 1 base, with 14 bases left in between. In DNA, the CDR3 is TGTGCCAGCAGCCCGTCCGGGACGAATAACTATGGCTACACCTTC. It yields the protein CASSPSGTNNYGYTF.

The chain is built from TRBV7-9 and TRBJ2-7, with TRBD2 matching over 12 bases. The junction had 3 bases not matched to a gene; V was cut back by 7 bases and J by 2 bases. The CDR3 is 14 amino acids. CDR1 and CDR2 (germline): SEHNR, FQNEAQ (reference sequence). The DNA for the CDR3 is TGTGCCAGCAACCCTAGCGGGGGGGCCTACGAGCAGTACTTC. This codes for CASNPSGGAYEQYF.

The chain recombines TRBV11-2 with TRBJ2-7, with D possibly being TRBD2 (5 bases). This CDR3 spans 13 amino acids. Germline CDR1 is SGHAT and CDR2 is FQNNGV. Trimming cost V 5 bases and J 4 bases, with 12 bases left between them. The CDR3 here is CASSPPPGYEQYF. The CDR3 coding sequence is TGTGCCAGCAGCCCCCCCCCGGGGTACGAGCAGTACTTC.

In this sample, this clone turned up a few times. The rearrangement links TRBV10-3 to TRBJ2-3, with 10 bases lining up with TRBD1. After removal of 10 bases from V and 3 bases from J, the junction contained 4 bases not matched to a gene. Per germline, CDR1 ENHRY and CDR2 SYGVKD. The CDR3 has 13 amino acids. This chain's CDR3 is CASGQGVTDTQYF. CDR3 nucleotides: TGTGCCAGTGGACAGGGGGTTACAGATACGCAGTATTTT.

V usage is TRBV5-1 and J usage is TRBJ2-7; TRBD1 agrees at 9 bases. The CDR3 totals 16 residues. The V gene end was trimmed by 0 bases and the J gene end by 5 bases; junction bases not matched to a gene: 9. Germline V gene lookup returns CDR1 SGHRS and CDR2 YFSETQ. The chain's CDR3 is CASSLVGTGSYDEQYF. CDR3 sequence (DNA): TGCGCCAGCAGCTTGGTAGGGACAGGGTCTTACGACGAGCAGTACTTC.